This T cell receptor beta chain appears in the sequencing data of a study of regulatory T cells in long-lasting Graves disease. Per the germline V gene, CDR1 is SGHAT and CDR2 is FQNNGV. V gave up 0 bases and J gave up 5 bases, with 13 bases separating them. The CDR3 length is 15 residues. Libraries of TCR beta came from iRepertoire HTBI primers plus Arm-PCR of CDR3 regions. Each CDR3 protein is one row after TCRdb ran MiXCR on the multiplex PCR reads. The table records 700,000 or so distinct CDR3 sequences, 25% to 35% of them present only once. Stated time point: persistent/refractory GD, antithyroid drugs over 5 years with positive TRAb. The TCR library was made from RNA extracted from PBMCs. Patients came from an endocrinology department in Xi'an, China.

This clonotype originated in a female donor with Graves disease. The genes are TRBV11-2 and TRBJ2-5; D possibly corresponds to TRBD2 (6 bases). Specimen: peripheral blood mononuclear cells (PBMCs), collected when the disease was refractory, from a patient treated with antithyroid drugs. CDR3 nucleotides: TGTGCCAGCAGCTTAGAAGCCGGGAGAGGGGAGACCCAGTACTTC. It translates to CASSLEAGRGETQYF.